These T cell receptor beta chains were read from a single sample in a study of T cell responses to AZD1222 COVID-19 vaccine. Libraries were prepared by immunoSEQ multiplex PCR; TCRdb keeps only in-frame clonotypes and omits some of them. The sample has about 60,000 clones, around 88% seen once; the top ten hold 6.5% to 8.5%. Sequencing was performed on peripheral blood, taken 28 days after the second AZD1222 dose. The receptor source for this set is an adult who received the AZD1222 COVID-19 vaccine. The CDR3 runs from the conserved cysteine through the conserved F or W. A D gene is named only where the DNA matches it firmly. Rows give clone size only sometimes, using once, few, many, or a class for an expanded clone.

j_gene	d_gene	abundance	v_gene	CDR3aa	CDR3nt
TRBJ2-5	TRBD1	.	TRBV5-4	CASSSPDRESETQYF	TGTGCCAGCAGCTCCCCGGACAGGGAGTCGGAGACCCAGTACTTC
TRBJ2-1	.	.	TRBV5-8	CASRPDGNEQFF	TGTGCCAGCAGGCCGGACGGGAATGAGCAGTTCTTC
TRBJ2-7	TRBD2	.	TRBV6-5	CASSYSASGRGYEQYF	TGTGCCAGCAGTTACAGTGCTAGCGGGAGGGGATACGAGCAGTACTTC
TRBJ1-5	.	.	TRBV6-5	CASSTQWSGQPQHF	TGTGCCAGCAGTACCCAATGGTCGGGGCAGCCCCAGCATTTT
TRBJ1-1	.	.	TRBV12-3/TRBV12-4	CASSFSWLGAFF	TGTGCCAGCAGTTTTAGTTGGTTGGGAGCTTTCTTT
TRBJ2-1	.	.	TRBV7-2	CASSLGGGLISSYNEQFF	TGTGCCAGCAGCTTAGGAGGGGGACTTATCTCCTCCTACAATGAGCAGTTCTTC
TRBJ2-2	.	.	TRBV7-9	CASSLGRRRGHTGELFF	TGTGCCAGCAGCTTAGGGCGGCGACGGGGACACACCGGGGAGCTGTTTTTT
TRBJ1-1	.	.	TRBV6-5	CASSYGGNTEAFF	TGTGCCAGCAGTTACGGGGGGAACACTGAAGCTTTCTTT
TRBJ2-7	.	.	TRBV7-8	CATSFNGVGEQYF	TGTGCCACCTCATTCAACGGGGTTGGAGAGCAGTACTTC
TRBJ2-7	TRBD1	.	TRBV18	CASSPFGQGALYEQYF	TGTGCCAGCTCACCTTTCGGACAGGGGGCCCTCTACGAGCAGTACTTC
TRBJ2-7	.	.	TRBV11-2	CASSLGSARVPYEQYF	TGTGCCAGCAGCTTAGGTAGCGCTAGGGTACCCTACGAGCAGTACTTC
TRBJ1-1	.	.	TRBV7-3	CASSLGSRNTEAFF	TGTGCCAGCAGCTTAGGTTCTCGGAACACTGAAGCTTTCTTT
TRBJ1-2	TRBD1	.	TRBV6-5	CASSRQGVSYGYTF	TGTGCCAGCAGCCGACAGGGTGTCAGCTATGGCTACACCTTC
TRBJ2-7	.	.	TRBV7-2	CASSLAWYGSYEQYF	TGTGCCAGCAGCTTAGCTTGGTATGGGAGCTACGAGCAGTACTTC
TRBJ1-6	.	.	TRBV27	CASSLSASGAGSPLHF	TGTGCCAGCAGTTTATCCGCGAGCGGGGCAGGGTCACCCCTCCACTTT
TRBJ1-2	TRBD1	.	TRBV28	CASSPGQGAYGYTF	TGTGCCAGCAGTCCGGGACAGGGGGCCTATGGCTACACCTTC
TRBJ1-3	.	.	TRBV7-8	CASSAVIFSGNTIYF	TGTGCCAGCAGCGCAGTAATATTCTCCGGAAACACCATATATTTT
TRBJ2-6	TRBD2	few	TRBV7-2	CASSFGTSGTSGANVLTF	TGTGCCAGCAGCTTCGGGACTAGCGGGACCTCTGGGGCCAACGTCCTGACTTTC